The 10 T cell receptor beta chains listed next were all sequenced from one sample in a study of blood T cell repertoires in COVID-19. Data came from immunoSEQ multiplex PCR; TCRdb stores just in-frame clones and leaves some out. This sample carries roughly 120,000 clones, 90% of them seen once, and the ten largest clones take about 4%. Material: peripheral blood. These receptors came from a woman in her fifties or sixties with COVID-19, enrolled during active disease.

The V and J genes are TRBV5-1 and TRBJ2-5, with a possible D match to TRBD2 (6 bases). Germline V gene lookup returns CDR1 SGHRS and CDR2 YFSETQ. V was cut by 3 bases and J by 3 bases, with 12 bases left in between. The CDR3 has 14 amino acids. For the CDR3, the DNA is TGCGCCAGCAGCTATGGAGGGACGGAAGAGACCCAGTACTTC. It specifies CASSYGGTEETQYF.

V is TRBV5-1 and J is TRBJ2-5; TRBD2 matches 9 bases. CDR3 length: 15 amino acids. The V gene end was trimmed by 7 bases and the J gene end by 5 bases; junction bases not matched to a gene: 12. Looked up from germline, CDR1 is SGHRS and CDR2 is YFSETQ. The CDR3 DNA is TGCGCCAGCCTAGCGGGGCCCCCCCCGGGGGAGACCCAGTACTTC. It codes for CASLAGPPPGETQYF.

This clone showed up just once. This sequence joins TRBV9 and TRBJ2-7; maybe TRBD2 (6 bases). The CDR3 runs to 14 residues. Germline CDR1 reads SGDLS; CDR2 reads YYNGEE. The V and J ends lost 2 bases and 3 bases respectively, with 12 bases between them. CDR3 sequence reads: CASSVGGKDYEQYF. DNA of the CDR3: TGTGCCAGCAGCGTCGGAGGGAAGGACTACGAGCAGTACTTC.

V usage is TRBV3-1 (or the pseudogene TRBV3-2) and J usage is TRBJ1-2; 11 bases fit TRBD1. J was trimmed by 5 bases and V by 2 bases; bases with no gene match: 7. The CDR3 totals 16 residues. The V gene's germline CDR1 is LGHDT and CDR2 YNNKEL (reference sequence). The CDR3, as DNA: TGTGCCAGCAGCCAATTAGGACAGGGGGCTAGGTATGGCTACACCTTC. Its protein is CASSQLGQGARYGYTF.

V is TRBV5-5 and J is TRBJ2-7; no firm D call. CDR3 size: 14 residues. Looked up from germline, CDR1 is SGHKS and CDR2 is YYEKEE (reference sequence). Trimming took 4 bases from V and 3 from J, leaving 14 bases between them. The CDR3: CASSPRAESYEQYF. The CDR3 DNA is TGTGCCAGCAGCCCCCGAGCTGAGAGCTACGAGCAGTACTTC.

The chain has TRBV7-6 and TRBJ2-1; tentative D call: TRBD2 (7 bases). CDR1 is SGHVS and CDR2 is FNYEAQ in the germline V gene. V shed 5 bases and J shed 4 bases, with 18 bases lying between them. CDR3 length equals 16 residues. The CDR3 DNA reads as TGTGCCAGCAGCCCCCGCGGGGGCTCGGGTTACAATGAGCAGTTCTTC. Protein product: CASSPRGGSGYNEQFF.

The V and J genes are TRBV27 and TRBJ1-2, with D tentatively TRBD1 (6 bases). Germline loops: CDR1 MNHEY, CDR2 SMNVEV (reference sequence). CDR3 length equals 14 residues. Trimming removed 5 bases at V and 2 bases at J, with 12 bases between. Here the CDR3 reads CASSGTQGNYGYTF. CDR3 nucleotide sequence: TGTGCCAGCAGTGGTACACAGGGAAACTATGGCTACACCTTC.

The chain couples TRBV29-1 to TRBJ1-4, with D perhaps TRBD1 (5 bases). CDR3 length equals 13 residues. V was shortened by 1 base and J by 7 bases, with 10 bases between the two germline ends. CDR1 is SQVTM, CDR2 ANQGSEA, per germline. The CDR3 sequence: CSVEVQGGEKLFF. In DNA, the CDR3 is TGCAGCGTTGAAGTTCAGGGTGGTGAAAAACTGTTTTTT.

This clone has only a few counts. The chain employs TRBV7-3 and TRBJ1-5, with D uncertain. V lost 0 bases, J lost 7 bases, and 7 bases lay in between. The CDR3 is 13 residues long. Per germline, CDR1 SGHTA and CDR2 FQGTGA. The CDR3 sequence: CASSLTPGQPQHF. Here the CDR3 DNA reads TGTGCCAGCAGCTTAACCCCCGGGCAGCCCCAGCATTTT.

The chain uses TRBV27 and TRBJ2-7, with D possibly matching TRBD1 (5 bases). Germline lookup yields CDR1 MNHEY and CDR2 SMNVEV (reference sequence). CDR3 size: 13 residues. V was clipped by 4 bases and J by 3 bases, with 10 bases between them. CDR3 DNA: TGTGCCAGCAGTTCCCACGACAGCTACGAGCAGTACTTC. Its protein is CASSSHDSYEQYF.